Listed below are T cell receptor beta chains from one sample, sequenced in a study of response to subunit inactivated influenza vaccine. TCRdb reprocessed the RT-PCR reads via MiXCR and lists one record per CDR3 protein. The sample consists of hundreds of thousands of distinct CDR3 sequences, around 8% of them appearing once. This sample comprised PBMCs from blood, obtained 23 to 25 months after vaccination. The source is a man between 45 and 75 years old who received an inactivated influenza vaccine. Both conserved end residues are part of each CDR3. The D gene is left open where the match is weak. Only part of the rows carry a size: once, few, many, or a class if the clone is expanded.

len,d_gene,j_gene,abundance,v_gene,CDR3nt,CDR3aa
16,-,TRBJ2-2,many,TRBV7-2,TGTGCCAGCACCACACTGGCTGGGGGGGCCTTCGGGGAGCTGTTTTTT,CASTTLAGGAFGELFF
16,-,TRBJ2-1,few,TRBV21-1,TGTGCCAGCAGCAAAGAGACCCAGCCCGCCTACAATGAGCAGTTCTTC,CASSKETQPAYNEQFF
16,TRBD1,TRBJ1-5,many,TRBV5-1,TGCGCCAGCAGCCAAGGGACAGGGGATAGCAATCAGCCCCAGCATTTT,CASSQGTGDSNQPQHF
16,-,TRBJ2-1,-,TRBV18,TGTGCCAGCTCACCACCGACCGGGAGAGACTACAATGAGCAGTTCTTC,CASSPPTGRDYNEQFF
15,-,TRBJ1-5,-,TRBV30,TGTGCCTGGACCGTAGGACAGAACGGCAATCAGCCCCAGCATTTT,CAWTVGQNGNQPQHF
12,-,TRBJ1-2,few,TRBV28,TGTGCCAGCAGAAGGGAGAGCTATGGCTACACCTTC,CASRRESYGYTF
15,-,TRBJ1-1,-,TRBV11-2,TGTGCCAGCAGCTTAGAGCATGGGACACACTCCGAAGCTTTCTTT,CASSLEHGTHSEAFF
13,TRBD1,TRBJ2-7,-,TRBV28,TGTGCCAGCAGTTCGCGGGACAGGGACGAGCAGTACTTC,CASSSRDRDEQYF
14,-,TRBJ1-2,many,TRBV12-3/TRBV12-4,TGTGCCAGCAGTTTGGGTGGGTCTGGCTATGGCTACACCTTC,CASSLGGSGYGYTF
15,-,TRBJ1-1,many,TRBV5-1,TGCGCCAGCAGAAAGGACGGTATAGAGAACACTGAAGCTTTCTTT,CASRKDGIENTEAFF
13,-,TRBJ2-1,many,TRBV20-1,TGCAGTGCTAGGGGCAGGGGGGAACCTGAGCAGTTCTTC,CSARGRGEPEQFF
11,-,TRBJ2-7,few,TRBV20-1,TGCAGTGCTAGAGAGTCCTACGAGCAGTACTTC,CSARESYEQYF
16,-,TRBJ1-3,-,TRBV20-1,TGCAGTGCTAGAGGGGGGCTCAAATTCTCTGGAAACACCATATATTTT,CSARGGLKFSGNTIYF
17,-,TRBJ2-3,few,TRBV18,TGTGCCAGCTCACGTCTAAATTTGGACACGCGCACAGATACGCAGTATTTT,CASSRLNLDTRTDTQYF
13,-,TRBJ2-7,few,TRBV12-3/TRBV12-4,TGTGCCAGCAGTTTGCGGCTCCCACCCGAGCAGTACTTC,CASSLRLPPEQYF